The 16 T cell receptor beta chains reported below all come from one sample, sequenced in a study of shared clonotypes between healthy human individuals. The table came from immunoSEQ multiplex PCR; TCRdb's copy has only in-frame clones and leaves some out. Of about 340,000 clones in the sample, around 67% are singletons; the top ten hold less than 11%. Sample: memory CD4+ T cells sorted from blood. Documented subset: CD45RA-negative fraction. The receptors come from a man aged 25-40 years in good health.

In its sample, this clone was seen a few times. Distinct nucleotide sequences in the sample also encode this CDR3. The chain carries TRBV5-1 and TRBJ2-5; TRBD1 aligns across 7 bases. This CDR3 is 15 amino acids long. From germline, CDR1 is SGHRS and CDR2 YFSETQ. V trimming: 7 bases; J trimming: 2 bases; junction bases outside the gene matches: 11. CDR3 DNA: TGCGCCAGCTCCCCGACAGGGAGAATACAAGAGACCCAGTACTTC. This sequence encodes CASSPTGRIQETQYF.

CDR3 amino acids: CASRISGGYGYTF. The CDR3 DNA reads as TGTGCCAGCAGAATTTCGGGGGGCTATGGCTACACCTTC. This chain connects TRBV5-4 to TRBJ1-2; D might be TRBD1 (5 bases). Germline V gene data show CDR1 as SGHNT and CDR2 as YYREEE (reference sequence). Trimming stripped 5 bases from V and 4 bases from J, with 12 bases between. This CDR3 comprises 13 residues.

This clone appeared a single time. The V and J genes are TRBV1 and TRBJ2-2; TRBD2 reflects the table's D call only, with no check against the DNA. TRBV1 constitutes a pseudogene. The CDR3 consists of 18 residues. In nucleotides, the CDR3 is TGCACCAGCAGCCAAGAAGAGGGGGAGACTAGCGAAGGGCGGGAGCTGTTTTTT. Its protein product is CTSSQEEGETSEGRELFF.

The V and J genes are TRBV25-1 and TRBJ1-4; possible D gene TRBD1, 5 bases. CDR3 size: 17 residues. In germline, CDR1 is MGHDK, CDR2 SYGVNS. Trimming cost V 2 bases and J 8 bases, with 21 bases left between them. The CDR3 loop reads CASSEQGRTSEQEKLFF. For the CDR3, the DNA is TGTGCCAGCAGTGAACAGGGTAGGACCTCGGAGCAAGAAAAACTGTTTTTT.

The rearrangement uses TRBV12-5 and TRBJ2-5; tentative D call: TRBD2 (5 bases). The CDR3 is made up of 13 amino acids. V was clipped by 1 base and J by 4 bases, with 7 bases between them. Germline CDR1 and CDR2: LGHNT and FRNRAP. CDR3 sequence reads: CASGLGLSETQYF. The CDR3 region has the DNA TGTGCTAGTGGTTTGGGACTATCAGAGACCCAGTACTTC.

J is TRBJ2-3 and V is TRBV28; the D is unclear. This CDR3 region has 16 residues. Trimming shortened V by 6 bases and J by 6 bases, and 22 bases separated the two germline ends. Germline V CDR1 and CDR2: MDHEN, SYDVKM. In DNA, the CDR3 is TGTGCCAGCAGCCAACTCAGCCAGACCTATGGGGATACGCAGTATTTT. Protein: CASSQLSQTYGDTQYF. Using reference TRBV28 and TRBJ2-3 for the parts outside the CDR3, the full variable domain is DVKVTQSSRYLVKRTGEKVFLECVQDMDHENMFWYRQDPGLGLRLIYFSYDVKMKEKGDIPEGYSVSREKKERFSLILESASTNQTSMYLCASSQLSQTYGDTQYFGPGTRLTVL.

This chain links TRBV2 with TRBJ2-5; tentatively, D is TRBD2 (5 bases). The V end was cut by 8 bases, the J end by 7 bases, with 8 bases between. Germline V gene sequence: CDR1 SNHLY, CDR2 FYNNEI. The CDR3 contains 10 residues. CDR3 coding DNA: TGTGCCAGCGGAGGAGGGACCCAGTACTTC. Translating it yields CASGGGTQYF.

This sequence joins TRBV2 and TRBJ1-2; a weak D match, TRBD1 (5 bases). The CDR3 runs to 14 residues. Trimming stripped 6 bases from V and 8 bases from J, with 19 bases between. Germline CDR1 is SNHLY and CDR2 is FYNNEI. CDR3 sequence (DNA): TGTGCCAGCAGCACCGGGACCCTAATGGCGGGCTACACCTTC. Protein: CASSTGTLMAGYTF.

This clone has a handful of counts. This rearrangement joins TRBV28 to TRBJ2-2; D possibly uses TRBD1 or TRBD2 (5 bases each). Germline CDR1 is MDHEN and CDR2 is SYDVKM. The CDR3 has 15 amino acids. V gave up 2 bases and J gave up 8 bases, with 15 bases separating them. The CDR3 DNA is TGTGCCAGCAGTTTAAGGGACCTCACTGTAGGGGAGCTGTTTTTT. Encoded protein: CASSLRDLTVGELFF.

This clone has a handful of counts. The V call is TRBV28, the J call TRBJ2-1; D is unresolved. Per the germline V gene, CDR1 is MDHEN and CDR2 is SYDVKM. Trimming removed 3 bases from V and 2 bases from J, with 8 bases in between. CDR3 length: 14 amino acids. The CDR3 DNA reads as TGTGCCAGCAGTTTCCTGGTCCCCTACAATGAGCAGTTCTTC. Protein: CASSFLVPYNEQFF.

This clone has only one observation. The chain is built from TRBV28 and TRBJ2-1; TRBD2 might be the D (5 bases). Trimming took off 4 bases at V and 9 bases at J, with 10 bases between the two ends. The CDR3 is made up of 12 amino acids. Looked up from germline, CDR1 is MDHEN and CDR2 is SYDVKM. The CDR3 spells CASSSTRSEQFF. The CDR3 nucleotides are TGTGCCAGCAGTTCAACTAGGAGTGAGCAGTTCTTC. Full variable domain (outside the CDR3, taken from reference TRBV28 and TRBJ2-1): DVKVTQSSRYLVKRTGEKVFLECVQDMDHENMFWYRQDPGLGLRLIYFSYDVKMKEKGDIPEGYSVSREKKERFSLILESASTNQTSMYLCASSSTRSEQFFGPGTRLTVL.

This chain uses TRBV28 with TRBJ2-7; D not resolved. V was trimmed by 2 bases and J by 2 bases, leaving 10 bases between them. This CDR3 is built from 14 residues. Germline lookup yields CDR1 MDHEN and CDR2 SYDVKM. The CDR3 here is CASSLLSHAYEQYF. In DNA, the CDR3 is TGTGCCAGCAGTTTACTGTCTCATGCCTACGAGCAGTACTTC.

The rearrangement links TRBV28 to TRBJ1-2, with D maybe TRBD1 (6 bases). The CDR3 contains 12 residues. Germline CDR1 MDHEN, CDR2 SYDVKM. Trimming took 11 bases from V and 7 from J, leaving 17 bases between them. DNA for the CDR3: TGTGCCGGCCAGGGACATATCGGTGGCTACACCTTC. It codes for CAGQGHIGGYTF.

At least ten counts were recorded for this clone. The V and J genes are TRBV10-3 and TRBJ2-6, with unresolved D. This CDR3 region has 15 residues. CDR1 is ENHRY, CDR2 SYGVKD, per germline. Trimming stripped 0 bases from V and 0 bases from J, with 3 bases between. CDR3 loop: CAISESHSGANVLTF. The CDR3, as DNA: TGTGCCATCAGTGAGTCTCACTCTGGGGCCAACGTCCTGACTTTC.

This clone was recorded a few times. V and J are TRBV2 and TRBJ2-5; 9 bases agree with TRBD2. The V gene end was trimmed by 3 bases and the J gene end by 2 bases; junction bases not matched to a gene: 7. The CDR3 loop spans 16 amino acids. CDR1 SNHLY and CDR2 FYNNEI come from the germline V gene. CDR3 sequence (DNA): TGTGCCAGCAGTGACGGTCAAGCGGGAGGACAAGAGACCCAGTACTTC. It codes for CASSDGQAGGQETQYF.

This clone was found a few times. The rearrangement uses TRBV7-9 and TRBJ1-4; D is ambiguous. Trimming shortened V by 6 bases and J by 8 bases, and 13 bases separated the two germline ends. The germline CDR1 and CDR2 sequences are SEHNR and FQNEAQ (reference sequence). The CDR3 runs 13 residues. CDR3 DNA: TGTGCCAGCAGGGGCGAAGGGCCGGAAAAACTGTTTTTT. Translated: CASRGEGPEKLFF.